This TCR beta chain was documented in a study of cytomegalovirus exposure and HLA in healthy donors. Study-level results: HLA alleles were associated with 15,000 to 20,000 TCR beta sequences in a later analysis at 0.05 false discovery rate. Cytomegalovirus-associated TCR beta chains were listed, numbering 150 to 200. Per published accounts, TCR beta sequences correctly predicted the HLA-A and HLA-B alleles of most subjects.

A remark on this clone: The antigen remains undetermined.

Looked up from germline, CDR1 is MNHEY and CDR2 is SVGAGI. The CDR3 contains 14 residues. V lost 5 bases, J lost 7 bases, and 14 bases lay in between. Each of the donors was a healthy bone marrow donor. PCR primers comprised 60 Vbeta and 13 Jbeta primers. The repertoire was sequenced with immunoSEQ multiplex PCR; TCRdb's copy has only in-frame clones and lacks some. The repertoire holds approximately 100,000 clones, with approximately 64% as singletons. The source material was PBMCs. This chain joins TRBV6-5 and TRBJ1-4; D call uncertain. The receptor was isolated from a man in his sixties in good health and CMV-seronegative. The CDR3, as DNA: TGTGCCAGCAGTGTCGAGGGTATTGGTGAAAAACTGTTTTTT. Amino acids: CASSVEGIGEKLFF.